A selection of T cell receptor beta chains follows, all from one sample in a study of cytomegalovirus exposure and HLA in healthy donors. Method: immunoSEQ multiplex PCR; TCRdb's copy keeps in-frame clones and lacks some. The sample holds around 240,000 clones, 82% seen once. Sequences were obtained from PBMCs. All receptors come from a middle-aged woman in good health and CMV-seropositive. CDR3s include the opening cysteine and the closing phenylalanine or tryptophan. The D gene is left open where the match is weak. Clone size, where shown, is once, few, many, or a class for clones that have expanded.

TRBV29-1	NA	TRBD1	TRBJ1-1	CSVERQGNTEAFF	TGCAGCGTTGAAAGACAGGGGAACACTGAAGCTTTCTTT
TRBV11-2	few	NA	TRBJ1-4	CASSLLGDGEKLFF	TGTGCCAGCAGCTTACTAGGGGATGGTGAAAAACTGTTTTTT
TRBV19	NA	TRBD1	TRBJ2-7	CASSISQGASYEQYF	TGTGCCAGTAGTATCTCGCAGGGGGCGTCCTACGAGCAGTACTTC
TRBV7-6	NA	NA	TRBJ1-6	CASSGAGRGNSPLHF	TGTGCCAGCAGCGGAGCAGGGCGGGGCAATTCACCCCTCCACTTT
TRBV4-1	NA	NA	TRBJ2-7	CASSHINRVSYEQYF	TGCGCCAGCAGCCATATCAACAGGGTATCCTACGAGCAGTACTTC
TRBV9	NA	NA	TRBJ1-2	CASSGGGLTPANYGYTF	TGTGCCAGCAGCGGGGGGGGGCTTACCCCGGCTAACTATGGCTACACCTTC
TRBV29-1	NA	NA	TRBJ2-1	CSVESGYNEQFF	TGCAGCGTTGAATCGGGCTACAATGAGCAGTTCTTC
TRBV4-3	NA	TRBD2	TRBJ2-1	CASSQRGTSGGPSSYNEQFF	TGCGCCAGCAGCCAGAGGGGGACTAGCGGGGGCCCGAGCTCCTACAATGAGCAGTTCTTC
TRBV27	NA	TRBD2	TRBJ2-3	CASSFRAGGKTDTQYF	TGTGCCAGCAGTTTCAGGGCGGGAGGGAAAACAGATACGCAGTATTTT
TRBV7-8	once	TRBD1	TRBJ2-1	CASSPPGQRNNEQFF	TGTGCCAGCAGCCCCCCGGGACAGCGTAACAATGAGCAGTTCTTC
TRBV19	once	NA	TRBJ2-1	CASSIERGRGYYNEQFF	TGTGCCAGTAGTATAGAGAGGGGCAGGGGCTATTACAATGAGCAGTTCTTC
TRBV5-6	once	NA	TRBJ2-1	CASSLVARIYNEQFF	TGTGCCAGCAGCTTGGTGGCACGAATATACAATGAGCAGTTCTTC
TRBV7-3	NA	TRBD1	TRBJ1-1	CASSLIGGGGAEAFF	TGTGCCAGCAGCTTAATAGGGGGCGGAGGGGCTGAAGCTTTCTTT
TRBV27	NA	TRBD2	TRBJ2-7	CASSSPTSGSRSYEQYF	TGTGCCAGCAGTTCTCCGACTAGCGGGAGCCGATCCTACGAGCAGTACTTC
TRBV10-1	NA	NA	TRBJ2-1	CASSESVRGLPLF	TGCGCCAGCAGTGAGTCGGTTAGGGGACTGCCCCTCTTC
TRBV7-8	NA	NA	TRBJ1-5	CASSPRLQGIQPQHF	TGTGCCAGCAGCCCCCGCCTCCAGGGCATTCAGCCCCAGCATTTT
TRBV30	NA	TRBD2	TRBJ2-1	CACTTSGVYNEQFF	TGTGCCTGCACGACTAGCGGGGTCTACAATGAGCAGTTCTTC
TRBV7-2	NA	TRBD2	TRBJ2-2	CASSLGGTSRTGELFF	TGTGCCAGCAGCTTAGGGGGGACTAGCAGGACCGGGGAGCTGTTTTTT
TRBV18	NA	NA	TRBJ1-2	CASSPPNLPNYGYTF	TGTGCCAGCTCACCACCGAACTTACCTAACTATGGCTACACCTTC
TRBV5-6	few	TRBD1	TRBJ1-5	CASSPGDSPYQPQHF	TGTGCCAGCAGCCCCGGGGACAGTCCTTATCAGCCCCAGCATTTT
TRBV30	few	TRBD1	TRBJ1-1	CAWSPGTVEAFF	TGTGCCTGGAGTCCCGGGACAGTCGAAGCTTTCTTT
TRBV19	NA	TRBD1	TRBJ1-5	CASSGDRAGNQPQHF	TGTGCCAGTAGTGGGGACAGGGCGGGCAATCAGCCCCAGCATTTT
TRBV30	once	TRBD2	TRBJ2-2	CAWTGLAGGPTTGELFF	TGTGCCTGGACCGGACTAGCGGGGGGGCCGACCACCGGGGAGCTGTTTTTT
TRBV30	NA	TRBD1	TRBJ2-7	CAWEPGTGAQQYF	TGTGCCTGGGAGCCCGGGACAGGCGCCCAGCAGTACTTC
TRBV27	NA	TRBD1	TRBJ1-3	CASSSQLNYQFSGQGMWGNTIYF	TGTGCCAGCAGTTCACAACTCAACTATCAATTCTCAGGACAGGGAATGTGGGGAAACACCATATATTTT
TRBV7-9	once	TRBD2	TRBJ2-3	CASSLFGTSSSDTQYF	TGTGCCAGCAGCTTATTTGGGACTAGTAGCTCAGATACGCAGTATTTT
TRBV4-2	NA	NA	TRBJ1-1	CASSQDAQAVTEAFF	TGTGCCAGCAGCCAAGATGCACAGGCGGTCACTGAAGCTTTCTTT
TRBV28	few	TRBD1	TRBJ1-5	CASSFSDKQGLGQPQHF	TGTGCCAGCAGTTTCTCCGATAAACAGGGGCTCGGTCAGCCCCAGCATTTT
TRBV9	once	NA	TRBJ2-3	CASSPVSSLSTDTQYF	TGTGCCAGCAGCCCCGTGAGCTCACTTAGCACAGATACGCAGTATTTT
TRBV19	NA	TRBD1	TRBJ2-5	CAIQDRPGETQYF	TGTGCCATCCAGGACAGGCCAGGGGAGACCCAGTACTTC
TRBV9	NA	NA	TRBJ1-1	CASSVVSRGVEAFF	TGTGCCAGCAGCGTAGTCAGCCGGGGAGTTGAAGCTTTCTTT
TRBV19	few	NA	TRBJ1-1	CASGRGNTEAFF	TGTGCCAGTGGGAGGGGGAACACTGAAGCTTTCTTT
TRBV12-5	NA	NA	TRBJ1-1	CASGLGTERGGRVTEAFF	TGTGCTAGTGGTTTGGGTACGGAGAGGGGGGGGAGGGTCACTGAAGCTTTCTTT
TRBV19	once	TRBD1	TRBJ1-5	CATTDRGGNQPQHF	TGTGCCACCACGGACAGGGGGGGGAATCAGCCCCAGCATTTT
TRBV2	NA	NA	TRBJ2-1	CASSERGSSYNEQFF	TGTGCCAGCAGTGAACGGGGGAGCTCCTACAATGAGCAGTTCTTC
TRBV18	NA	NA	TRBJ1-1	CASSPGQSNTEAFF	TGTGCCAGCTCGCCAGGACAGTCGAACACTGAAGCTTTCTTT
TRBV14	NA	NA	TRBJ1-6	CVSSQKQGGVDSPLHF	TGTGTCAGCAGCCAAAAACAGGGTGGGGTGGATTCACCCCTCCACTTT
TRBV19	NA	TRBD2	TRBJ2-7	CASATSGISYEQYF	TGTGCCAGCGCAACTAGCGGCATCTCCTACGAGCAGTACTTC
TRBV30	NA	NA	TRBJ1-1	CAWIRGPNTEAFF	TGTGCCTGGATTAGGGGCCCGAACACTGAAGCTTTCTTT